Presented here are 21 T cell receptor beta chains from one specimen sequenced in a study of blood T cell repertoires in COVID-19. Sequencing was performed with immunoSEQ multiplex PCR; in TCRdb, only in-frame clones are kept and a portion is missing. The sample contains 350,000 to 400,000 clones, 88% of which appear only once. Sequencing input: PBMCs or T cells enriched from blood (not recorded which). Receptors originate from a young woman who had recovered from COVID-19.

This rearrangement joins TRBV18 to TRBJ2-1; D gene ambiguous. The CDR3 is 15 amino acids. Trimming took off 0 bases at V and 0 bases at J, with 6 bases between the two ends. Germline V gene data show CDR1 as KGHSH and CDR2 as LQKENI. CDR3 bases: TGTGCCAGCTCACCACCTGGCGGCTCCTACAATGAGCAGTTCTTC. It codes for CASSPPGGSYNEQFF.

The V and J genes are TRBV6-5 and TRBJ2-7, with no clear D. Germline V gene sequence: CDR1 MNHEY, CDR2 SVGAGI. The V and J ends lost 5 bases and 2 bases respectively, with 10 bases between them. CDR3 length: 13 amino acids. This chain's CDR3 is CASSNKIPYEQYF. The CDR3 region has the DNA TGTGCCAGCAGTAATAAAATCCCCTACGAGCAGTACTTC.

The chain employs TRBV19 and TRBJ2-1; D unclear. CDR1 is LNHDA, CDR2 SQIVND, per germline (reference sequence). The CDR3 has 13 amino acids. Trimming pared 1 base from V and 5 bases from J, leaving 6 bases between. The CDR3 spells CASSIVRNNEQFF. In DNA form, the CDR3 reads TGTGCCAGTAGTATAGTTAGAAACAATGAGCAGTTCTTC. Complete variable domain (other parts from reference TRBV19 and TRBJ2-1): DGGITQSPKYLFRKEGQNVTLSCEQNLNHDAMYWYRQDPGQGLRLIYYSQIVNDFQKGDIAEGYSVSREKKESFPLTVTSAQKNPTAFYLCASSIVRNNEQFFGPGTRLTVL.

This sequence joins TRBV7-2 and TRBJ2-5, with D maybe TRBD2 (6 bases). Germline V gene lookup returns CDR1 SGHTA and CDR2 FQGNSA. The CDR3 loop spans 15 amino acids. Trimming took off 2 bases at V and 5 bases at J, with 15 bases between the two ends. This CDR3 is CASSLRVAAPETQYF. The CDR3 nucleotides are TGTGCCAGCAGCTTAAGGGTAGCGGCTCCGGAGACCCAGTACTTC.

The rearrangement joins TRBV7-8 to TRBJ2-3, with 13 bases matching TRBD2. V gave up 4 bases and J gave up 5 bases; unmatched junction bases: 6. The CDR3 spans 16 residues. Germline V gene lookup returns CDR1 SGHVS and CDR2 FQNEAQ. The chain's CDR3 is CASSSRTSGGEDTQYF. The CDR3 coding sequence is TGTGCCAGCAGCTCCAGGACTAGCGGGGGCGAAGATACGCAGTATTTT.

The CDR3 DNA follows: TGTGCCAGCAGCCAAGTTAGACAGCCCCAGCATTTT. Protein sequence: CASSQVRQPQHF. This chain joins TRBV3-1 (or the pseudogene TRBV3-2) and TRBJ1-5; D gene uncertain. Germline loops: CDR1 LGHDT, CDR2 YNNKEL (reference sequence). Trimming left V 1 base short and J 7 bases short, with 5 bases between. This CDR3 spans 12 amino acids.

This clone turned up a few times. The chain employs TRBV5-1 and TRBJ2-7; a possible D gene is TRBD1 (5 bases). V lost 3 bases, J lost 6 bases, and 13 bases lay in between. The CDR3 extends over 13 amino acids. Germline values: CDR1 SGHRS, CDR2 YFSETQ. The CDR3 loop reads CASSWAREGEQYF. As DNA, the CDR3 is TGCGCCAGCAGCTGGGCCAGGGAAGGCGAGCAGTACTTC.

The CDR3 DNA reads TGTGCCAGCGGGGAGACAGGGGTGATAGATACGCAGTATTTT. Its translation: CASGETGVIDTQYF. This chain joins TRBV11-2 and TRBJ2-3; the match to TRBD1 covers 8 bases. Germline V gene sequence: CDR1 SGHAT, CDR2 FQNNGV. CDR3 size: 14 residues. Unmatched junction bases numbered 9, after V lost 8 bases and J lost 5 bases.

This chain connects TRBV6-2 or TRBV6-3 to TRBJ1-1; TRBD1 matches at 8 bases. The V gene end was trimmed by 5 bases and the J gene end by 3 bases; junction bases not matched to a gene: 8. Looked up from germline, CDR1 is MNHEY and CDR2 is SVGEGT. The CDR3 has 15 amino acids. The CDR3 spells CASSPLTGDDTEAFF. The CDR3 bases are TGTGCCAGCAGTCCCCTGACAGGGGATGACACTGAAGCTTTCTTT.

The chain joins TRBV9 to TRBJ2-4, with D possibly being TRBD2 (6 bases). There are 15 residues in the CDR3. The V end was cut by 0 bases, the J end by 0 bases, with 7 bases between. Germline V gene lookup returns CDR1 SGDLS and CDR2 YYNGEE. The CDR3 DNA reads TGTGCCAGCAGCGTAGGGGGGGAAGCCAAAAACATTCAGTACTTC. It codes for CASSVGGEAKNIQYF.

The rearrangement uses TRBV6-5 and TRBJ1-6; D is unresolved. The CDR3 totals 14 residues. The germline gives CDR1 MNHEY, CDR2 SVGAGI. V was trimmed by 6 bases and J by 3 bases, leaving 9 bases between them. CDR3 protein: CASSSANYNSPLHF. The CDR3 DNA reads as TGTGCCAGCAGCAGCGCTAACTATAATTCACCCCTCCACTTT.

The chain combines TRBV5-1 with TRBJ2-7, with 8 bases fitting TRBD1. V shed 4 bases and J 3 bases; nucleotides not matched to a gene: 9. Germline V gives CDR1 SGHRS, CDR2 YFSETQ. CDR3 length equals 15 residues. The CDR3 nucleotides read TGCGCCAGCAGCCTGGGGACAGGCCGATTCTACGAGCAGTACTTC. It translates to CASSLGTGRFYEQYF.

The chain joins TRBV29-1 to TRBJ2-1; D is unclear. Germline values: CDR1 SQVTM, CDR2 ANQGSEA. This CDR3 has 13 amino acids. The V and J ends lost 7 bases and 5 bases respectively, with 15 bases between them. This CDR3 reads CSGGVAPDNEQFF. The CDR3 nucleotides read TGCAGCGGAGGAGTAGCTCCTGACAATGAGCAGTTCTTC.

This clone has only one observation. The chain combines TRBV7-9 with TRBJ2-4; 12 positions match TRBD1. Germline V gives CDR1 SEHNR, CDR2 FQNEAQ (reference sequence). The CDR3 has 19 amino acids. V trimming: 8 bases; J trimming: 6 bases; junction bases outside the gene matches: 20. For the CDR3, the DNA is TGTGCCAGCCTCTCAGGGGACAGGGGGCATGGAGGTTCTGGAAACATTCAGTACTTC. The encoded protein is CASLSGDRGHGGSGNIQYF.

V and J are TRBV27 and TRBJ2-3, with TRBD2 identical over 9 bases. V shed 0 bases and J 2 bases; nucleotides not matched to a gene: 9. CDR1 and CDR2 (germline): MNHEY, SMNVEV (reference sequence). CDR3 length: 18 amino acids. CDR3 nucleotide sequence: TGTGCCAGCAGTTTATCCCAACCGGGACTAGCATACACAGATACGCAGTATTTT. Its translation is CASSLSQPGLAYTDTQYF.

The rearrangement links TRBV18 to TRBJ1-5, with D perhaps matching TRBD1 (6 bases). This CDR3 is 13 amino acids long. Germline V gene sequence: CDR1 KGHSH, CDR2 LQKENI. The V and J ends lost 8 bases and 5 bases respectively, with 13 bases between them. CDR3 in DNA: TGTGCCAGCCGGACAGAACTAGATCAGCCCCAGCATTTT. Translation gives CASRTELDQPQHF.

The J gene is TRBJ1-6, the V gene TRBV19; TRBD1 matches 8 bases. V dropped 5 bases and J dropped 7; count of bases not matched to a gene: 4. The CDR3 runs to 14 residues. Germline CDR1 reads LNHDA; CDR2 reads SQIVND (reference sequence). The CDR3 nucleotides are TGTGCCAGTAGTCCAGGACAGGGAAATTCACCCCTCCACTTT. It yields the protein CASSPGQGNSPLHF.

The rearrangement uses TRBV25-1 and TRBJ1-1; 7 bases map to TRBD1. CDR1 is MGHDK, CDR2 SYGVNS, per germline. Losses at the gene ends were 2 bases for V and 0 bases for J; bases not matched to a gene: 6. The CDR3 is 16 residues long. CDR3 DNA: TGTGCCAGCAGTGAAGGGGACAGCCAAATGAACACTGAAGCTTTCTTT. The encoded protein is CASSEGDSQMNTEAFF.

This CDR3 is CAWRGDTGELFF. The DNA for the CDR3 is TGTGCCTGGAGAGGAGACACCGGGGAGCTGTTTTTT. The chain carries TRBV30 and TRBJ2-2, with unresolved D. The ends were cut back, 3 bases at V and 3 bases at J, with 5 bases in the middle. The germline CDR1 and CDR2 sequences are GTSNPN and SVGIG (reference sequence). The CDR3 runs to 12 residues.

The rearrangement links TRBV25-1 to TRBJ2-5, with D tentatively TRBD1 (5 bases). Between the trimmed V and J ends, which lost 6 bases and 5 bases, there was a span of 16 bases. This CDR3 spans 14 amino acids. Germline values: CDR1 MGHDK, CDR2 SYGVNS. As DNA, the CDR3 is TGTGCCAGCAGACTCCAGGGCCGAGGCGAGACCCAGTACTTC. Translated, it gives CASRLQGRGETQYF.

V gene TRBV12-3 or TRBV12-4 combines with J gene TRBJ2-2; perhaps TRBD2 as D (6 bases). The ends were cut back, 4 bases at V and 5 bases at J, with 8 bases in the middle. The CDR3 loop spans 13 amino acids. CDR3 DNA: TGTGCCAGCAGTTGGAGGGTAACCGGGGAGCTGTTTTTT. Translated, it gives CASSWRVTGELFF.